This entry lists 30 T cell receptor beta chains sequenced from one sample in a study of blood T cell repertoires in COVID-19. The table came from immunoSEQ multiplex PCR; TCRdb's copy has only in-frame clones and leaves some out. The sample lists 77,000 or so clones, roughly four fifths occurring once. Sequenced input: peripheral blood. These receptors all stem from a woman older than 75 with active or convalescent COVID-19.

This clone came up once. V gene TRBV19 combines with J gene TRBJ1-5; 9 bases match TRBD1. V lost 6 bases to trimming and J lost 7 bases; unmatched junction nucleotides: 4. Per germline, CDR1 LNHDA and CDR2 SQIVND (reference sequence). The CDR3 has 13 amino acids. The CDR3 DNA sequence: TGTGCCAGTAGAACAGGGGGCGCGCAGCCCCAGCATTTT. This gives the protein CASRTGGAQPQHF.

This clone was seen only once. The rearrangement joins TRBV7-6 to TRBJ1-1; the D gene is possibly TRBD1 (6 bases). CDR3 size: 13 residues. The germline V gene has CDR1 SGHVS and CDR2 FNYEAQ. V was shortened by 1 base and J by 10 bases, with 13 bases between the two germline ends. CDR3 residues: CASSLGTDTAAFF. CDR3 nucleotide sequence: TGTGCCAGCAGCTTAGGGACAGATACAGCAGCTTTCTTT.

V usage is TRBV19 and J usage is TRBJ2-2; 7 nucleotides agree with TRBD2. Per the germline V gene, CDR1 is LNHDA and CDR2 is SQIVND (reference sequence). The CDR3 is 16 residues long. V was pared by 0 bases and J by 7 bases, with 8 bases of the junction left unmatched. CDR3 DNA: TGTGCCAGTAGTATAGATCGCGGGGGTCTGAACGGGGAGCTGTTTTTT. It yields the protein CASSIDRGGLNGELFF. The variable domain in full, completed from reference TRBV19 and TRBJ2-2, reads DGGITQSPKYLFRKEGQNVTLSCEQNLNHDAMYWYRQDPGQGLRLIYYSQIVNDFQKGDIAEGYSVSREKKESFPLTVTSAQKNPTAFYLCASSIDRGGLNGELFFGEGSRLTVL.

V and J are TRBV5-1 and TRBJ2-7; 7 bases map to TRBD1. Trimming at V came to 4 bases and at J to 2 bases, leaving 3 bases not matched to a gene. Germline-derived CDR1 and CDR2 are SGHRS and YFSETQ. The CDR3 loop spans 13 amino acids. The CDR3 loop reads CASSPGQPYEQYF. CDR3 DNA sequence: TGCGCCAGCAGCCCGGGACAGCCCTACGAGCAGTACTTC.

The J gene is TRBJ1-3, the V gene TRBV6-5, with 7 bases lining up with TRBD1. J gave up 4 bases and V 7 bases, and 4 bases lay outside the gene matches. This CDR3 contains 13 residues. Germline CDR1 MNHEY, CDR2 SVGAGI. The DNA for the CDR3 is TGTGCCAGCAAACCGGGACAGGGAAACACCATATATTTT. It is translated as CASKPGQGNTIYF.

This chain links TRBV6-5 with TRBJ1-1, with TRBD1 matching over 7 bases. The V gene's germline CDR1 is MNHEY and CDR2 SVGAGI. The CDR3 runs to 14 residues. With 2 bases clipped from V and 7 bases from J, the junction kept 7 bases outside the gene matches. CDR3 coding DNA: TGTGCCAGCAGTTACGGCCGACAGGGAGGTGAAGCTTTCTTT. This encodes CASSYGRQGGEAFF.

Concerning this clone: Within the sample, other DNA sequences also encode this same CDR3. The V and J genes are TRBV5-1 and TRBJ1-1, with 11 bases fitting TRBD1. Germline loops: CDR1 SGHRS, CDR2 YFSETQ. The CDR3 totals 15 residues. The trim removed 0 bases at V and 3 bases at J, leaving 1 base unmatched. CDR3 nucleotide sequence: TGCGCCAGCAGCTTGGGGGACAGGGGGTACACTGAAGCTTTCTTT. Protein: CASSLGDRGYTEAFF.

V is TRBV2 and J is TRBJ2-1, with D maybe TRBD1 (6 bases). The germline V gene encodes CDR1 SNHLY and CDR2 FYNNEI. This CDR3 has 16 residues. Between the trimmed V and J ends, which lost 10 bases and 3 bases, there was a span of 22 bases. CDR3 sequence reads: CATSLEGDTRYNEQFF. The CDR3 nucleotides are TGTGCCACCTCACTCGAAGGGGACACTCGCTACAATGAGCAGTTCTTC.

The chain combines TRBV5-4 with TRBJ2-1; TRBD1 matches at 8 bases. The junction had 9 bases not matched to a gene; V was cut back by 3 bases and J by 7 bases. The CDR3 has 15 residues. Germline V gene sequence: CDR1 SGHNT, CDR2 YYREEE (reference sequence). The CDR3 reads CASSSIGQGWNEQFF. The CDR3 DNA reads TGTGCCAGCAGCTCGATCGGACAGGGTTGGAATGAGCAGTTCTTC.

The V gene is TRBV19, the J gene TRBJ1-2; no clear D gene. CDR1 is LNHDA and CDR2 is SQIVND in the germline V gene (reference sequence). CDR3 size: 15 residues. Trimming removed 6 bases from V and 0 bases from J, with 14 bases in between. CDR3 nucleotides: TGTGCCAGTAGGGGTGGAGTTGGAGCTAACTATGGCTACACCTTC. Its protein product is CASRGGVGANYGYTF.

CDR3 nucleotide sequence: TGTGCCAGCTCCCTATGGAACCATCAGGGCTTACTAGCCAAAAACATTCAGTACTTC. This codes for CASSLWNHQGLLAKNIQYF. The chain links TRBV21-1 to TRBJ2-4; the table calls TRBD1, which could not be checked here. TRBV21-1 is marked as a pseudogene. The CDR3 runs 19 residues.

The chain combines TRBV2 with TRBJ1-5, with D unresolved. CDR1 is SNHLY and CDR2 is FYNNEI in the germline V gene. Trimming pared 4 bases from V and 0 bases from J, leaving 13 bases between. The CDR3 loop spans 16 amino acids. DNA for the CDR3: TGTGCCAGCAGTGCCCCGGGATGGGGTAGCAATCAGCCCCAGCATTTT. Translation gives CASSAPGWGSNQPQHF.

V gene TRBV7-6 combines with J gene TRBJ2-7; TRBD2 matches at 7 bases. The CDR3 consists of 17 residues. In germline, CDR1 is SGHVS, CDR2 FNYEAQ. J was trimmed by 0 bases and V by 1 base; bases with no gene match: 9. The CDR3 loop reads CASSLGGGKTRSYEQYF. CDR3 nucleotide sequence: TGTGCCAGCAGCTTAGGGGGGGGAAAAACTCGCTCCTACGAGCAGTACTTC. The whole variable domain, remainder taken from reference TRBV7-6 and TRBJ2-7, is GAGVSQSPRYKVTKRGQDVALRCDPISGHVSLYWYRQALGQGPEFLTYFNYEAQQDKSGLPNDRFSAERPEGSISTLTIQRTEQRDSAMYRCASSLGGGKTRSYEQYFGPGTRLTVT.

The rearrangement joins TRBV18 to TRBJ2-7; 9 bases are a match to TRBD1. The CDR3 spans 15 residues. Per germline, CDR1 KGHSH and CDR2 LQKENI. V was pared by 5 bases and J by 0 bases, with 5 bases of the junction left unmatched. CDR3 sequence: CASSTGTGSSYEQYF. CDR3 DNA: TGTGCCAGCTCAACCGGGACAGGGAGCTCCTACGAGCAGTACTTC.

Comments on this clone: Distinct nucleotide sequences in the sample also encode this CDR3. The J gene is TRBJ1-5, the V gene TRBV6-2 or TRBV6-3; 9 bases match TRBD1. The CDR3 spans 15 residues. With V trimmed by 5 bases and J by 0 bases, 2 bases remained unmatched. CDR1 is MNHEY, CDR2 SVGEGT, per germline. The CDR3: CASSRGQGSNQPQHF. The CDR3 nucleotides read TGTGCCAGCAGTCGGGGACAGGGTAGCAATCAGCCCCAGCATTTT.

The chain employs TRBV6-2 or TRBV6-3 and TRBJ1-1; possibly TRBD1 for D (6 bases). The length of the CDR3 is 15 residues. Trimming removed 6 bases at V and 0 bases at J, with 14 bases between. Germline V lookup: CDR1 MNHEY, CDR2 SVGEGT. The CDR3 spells CASSPKDRVNTEAFF. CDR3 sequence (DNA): TGTGCCAGCAGCCCCAAGGACAGAGTGAACACTGAAGCTTTCTTT.

The DNA of the CDR3 is TGTGCCAGCTCACTGCGGGCACAAGAGACCCAGTACTTC. This sequence encodes CASSLRAQETQYF. V is TRBV3-1 (or the pseudogene TRBV3-2) and J is TRBJ2-5; maybe TRBD2 (5 bases). Deletions cut 8 bases from V and 2 bases from J, with 12 bases between. This CDR3 spans 13 amino acids. Germline V gene data show CDR1 as LGHDT and CDR2 as YNNKEL (reference sequence).

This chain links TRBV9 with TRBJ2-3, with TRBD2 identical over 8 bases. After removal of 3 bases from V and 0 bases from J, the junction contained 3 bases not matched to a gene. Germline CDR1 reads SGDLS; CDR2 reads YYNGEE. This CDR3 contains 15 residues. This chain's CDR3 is CASSATSGSTDTQYF. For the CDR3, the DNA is TGTGCCAGCAGCGCCACTAGCGGCAGCACAGATACGCAGTATTTT.

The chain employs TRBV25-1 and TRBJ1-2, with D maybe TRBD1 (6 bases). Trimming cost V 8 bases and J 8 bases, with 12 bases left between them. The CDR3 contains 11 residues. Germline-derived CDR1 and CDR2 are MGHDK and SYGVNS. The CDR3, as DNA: TGTGCCAGCGGAACAGGGTTAGGCTACACCTTC. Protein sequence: CASGTGLGYTF.

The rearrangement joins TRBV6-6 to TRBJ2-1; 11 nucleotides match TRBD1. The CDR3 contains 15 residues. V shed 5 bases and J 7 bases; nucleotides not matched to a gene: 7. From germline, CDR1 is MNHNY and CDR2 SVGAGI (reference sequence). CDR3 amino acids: CASSPGQGARNEQFF. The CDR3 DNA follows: TGTGCCAGCAGTCCAGGACAGGGGGCGAGGAATGAGCAGTTCTTC.

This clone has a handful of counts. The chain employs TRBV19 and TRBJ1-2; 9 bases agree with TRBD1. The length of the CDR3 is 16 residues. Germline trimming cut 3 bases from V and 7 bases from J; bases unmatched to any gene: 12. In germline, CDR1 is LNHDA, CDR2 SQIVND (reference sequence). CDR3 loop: CASSIQFRGQGSGYTF. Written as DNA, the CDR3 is TGTGCCAGTAGTATCCAATTCCGGGGACAGGGAAGTGGCTACACCTTC.

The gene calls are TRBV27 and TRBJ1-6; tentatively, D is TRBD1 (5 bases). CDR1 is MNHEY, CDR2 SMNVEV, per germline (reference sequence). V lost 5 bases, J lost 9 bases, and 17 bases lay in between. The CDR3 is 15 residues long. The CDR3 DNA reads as TGTGCCAGCAGTCCACCTTCAGGGATAGGTTCACCCCTCCACTTT. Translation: CASSPPSGIGSPLHF.

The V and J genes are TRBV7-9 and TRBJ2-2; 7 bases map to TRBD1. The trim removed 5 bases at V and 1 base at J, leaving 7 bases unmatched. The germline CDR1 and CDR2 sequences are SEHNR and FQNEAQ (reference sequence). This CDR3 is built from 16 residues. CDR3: CASSTDRARNTGELFF. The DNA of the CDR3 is TGTGCCAGCAGCACCGACAGGGCGCGGAACACCGGGGAGCTGTTTTTT. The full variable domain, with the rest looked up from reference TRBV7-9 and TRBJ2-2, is DTGVSQNPRHKITKRGQNVTFRCDPISEHNRLYWYRQTLGQGPEFLTYFQNEAQLEKSRLLSDRFSAERPKGSFSTLEIQRTEQGDSAMYLCASSTDRARNTGELFFGEGSRLTVL.

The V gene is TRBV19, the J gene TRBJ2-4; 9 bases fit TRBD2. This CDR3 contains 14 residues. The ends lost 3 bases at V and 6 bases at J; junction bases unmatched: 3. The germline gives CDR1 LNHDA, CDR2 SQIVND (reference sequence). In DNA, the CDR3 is TGTGCCAGTAGTATGACTAGCGGTCGAAACATTCAGTACTTC. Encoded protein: CASSMTSGRNIQYF.

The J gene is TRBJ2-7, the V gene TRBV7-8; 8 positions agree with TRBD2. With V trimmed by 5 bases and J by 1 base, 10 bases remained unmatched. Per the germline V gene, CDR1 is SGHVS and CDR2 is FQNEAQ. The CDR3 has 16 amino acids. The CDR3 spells CASSPTWAGGSYEQYF. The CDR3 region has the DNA TGTGCCAGCAGCCCAACCTGGGCGGGGGGATCCTACGAGCAGTACTTC.

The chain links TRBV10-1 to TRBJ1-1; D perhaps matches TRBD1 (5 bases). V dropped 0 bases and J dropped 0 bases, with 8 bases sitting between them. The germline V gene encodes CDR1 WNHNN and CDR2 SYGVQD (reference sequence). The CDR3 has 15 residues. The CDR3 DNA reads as TGCGCCAGCAGTGAGTCAAAGGGGTTGAACACTGAAGCTTTCTTT. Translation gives CASSESKGLNTEAFF.

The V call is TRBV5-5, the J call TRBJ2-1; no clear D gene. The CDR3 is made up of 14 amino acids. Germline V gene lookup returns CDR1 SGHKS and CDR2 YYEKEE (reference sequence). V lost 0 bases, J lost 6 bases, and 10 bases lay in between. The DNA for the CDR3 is TGTGCCAGCAGCTTGGTTGCTTTCGGCAATGAGCAGTTCTTC. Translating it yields CASSLVAFGNEQFF.

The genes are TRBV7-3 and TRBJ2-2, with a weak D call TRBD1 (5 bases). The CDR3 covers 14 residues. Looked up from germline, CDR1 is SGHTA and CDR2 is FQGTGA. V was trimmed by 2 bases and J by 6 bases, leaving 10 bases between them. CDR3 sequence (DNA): TGTGCCAGCAGCTTAGGTTTGGGGCCCGGGGAGCTGTTTTTT. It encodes CASSLGLGPGELFF.

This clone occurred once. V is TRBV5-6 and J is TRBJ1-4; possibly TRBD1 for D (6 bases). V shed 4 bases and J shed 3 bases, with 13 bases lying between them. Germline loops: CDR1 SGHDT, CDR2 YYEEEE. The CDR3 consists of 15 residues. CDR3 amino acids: CASSLAGGPNEKLFF. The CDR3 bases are TGTGCCAGCAGCCTGGCTGGGGGCCCTAATGAAAAACTGTTTTTT.

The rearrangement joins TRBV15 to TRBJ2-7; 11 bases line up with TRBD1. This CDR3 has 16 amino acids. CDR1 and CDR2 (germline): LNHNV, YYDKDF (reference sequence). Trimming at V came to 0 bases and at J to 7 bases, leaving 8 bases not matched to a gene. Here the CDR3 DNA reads TGTGCCACCAGCAGAGATCTACCGGGACAGGGGGGTGAGCAGTACTTC. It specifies CATSRDLPGQGGEQYF.